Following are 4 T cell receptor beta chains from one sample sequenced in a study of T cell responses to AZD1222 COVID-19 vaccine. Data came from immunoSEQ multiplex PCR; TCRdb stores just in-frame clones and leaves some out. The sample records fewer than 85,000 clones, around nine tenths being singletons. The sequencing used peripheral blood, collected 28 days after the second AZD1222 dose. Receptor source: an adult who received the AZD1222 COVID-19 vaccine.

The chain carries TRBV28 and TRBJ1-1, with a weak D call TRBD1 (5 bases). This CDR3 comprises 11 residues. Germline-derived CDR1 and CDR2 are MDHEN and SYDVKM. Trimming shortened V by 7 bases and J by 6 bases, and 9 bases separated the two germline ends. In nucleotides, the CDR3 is TGTGCCAGCAATCGGGGCTCTGAAGCTTTCTTT. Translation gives CASNRGSEAFF.

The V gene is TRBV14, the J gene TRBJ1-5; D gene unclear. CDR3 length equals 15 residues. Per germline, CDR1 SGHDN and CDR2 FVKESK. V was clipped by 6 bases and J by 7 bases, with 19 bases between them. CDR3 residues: CASRQPPGVGQPQHF. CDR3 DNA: TGTGCCAGCAGGCAACCCCCGGGCGTAGGACAGCCCCAGCATTTT.

The CDR3 nucleotides read TGTGCCAGCAGCTCAGAAGCCACTGAGCAGTTCTTC. Translating gives CASSSEATEQFF. This rearrangement joins TRBV7-9 to TRBJ2-1; D unresolved. Germline CDR1 and CDR2: SEHNR and FQNEAQ (reference sequence). Trimming stripped 4 bases from V and 9 bases from J, with 10 bases between. This CDR3 has 12 amino acids.

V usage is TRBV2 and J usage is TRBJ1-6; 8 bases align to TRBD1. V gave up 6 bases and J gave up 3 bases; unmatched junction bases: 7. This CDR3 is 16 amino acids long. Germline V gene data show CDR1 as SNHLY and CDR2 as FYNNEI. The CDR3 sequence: CASSPPGTGYNSPLHF. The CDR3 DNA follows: TGTGCCAGCAGCCCACCCGGGACAGGCTATAATTCACCCCTCCACTTT.